These T cell receptor beta chains were read from a single sample in a study of control samples from healthy donors and cancer patients. Data came from immunoSEQ multiplex PCR; TCRdb stores just in-frame clones and leaves some out. Found here are around 110,000 clones, 88% of them singletons; the top ten hold roughly 2.5%. The sample comprised blood. These receptors were obtained from a woman aged 70-85 years in good health. CDR3s leave out the opening cysteine and the closing phenylalanine or tryptophan. The order of the fields is V gene, J gene, CDR3 protein.

V: TRBV5-1
J: TRBJ1-5
CDR3: ASSLGDRQGGQPQH

V: TRBV10-3
J: TRBJ1-2
CDR3: AISEFTEGYT

V: TRBV3-1/TRBV3-2
J: TRBJ2-1
CDR3: ASSRGQLNNEQF

V: TRBV5-1
J: TRBJ2-2
CDR3: ASSVDVGTGELF

V: TRBV6-2/TRBV6-3
J: TRBJ1-6
CDR3: ASSYDMDRGGSSPLH

V: TRBV2
J: TRBJ2-6
CDR3: ASSEAGTLSLSGANVLT

V: TRBV7-8
J: TRBJ2-2
CDR3: ASSLALRVSPGELF

V: TRBV4-1
J: TRBJ2-2
CDR3: ASSQPLQGRAGELF

V: TRBV2
J: TRBJ2-6
CDR3: ASSEGVGGLT

V: TRBV27
J: TRBJ1-6
CDR3: ASSLGGSNSPLH

V: TRBV6-5
J: TRBJ1-2
CDR3: ASRDGTSNYGYT

V: TRBV9
J: TRBJ1-2
CDR3: ASSADRGLGGYT

V: TRBV19
J: TRBJ2-5
CDR3: ASSITGGETQY

V: TRBV4-2
J: TRBJ1-3
CDR3: ASSQEGHRAGNTIY

V: TRBV2
J: TRBJ2-7
CDR3: ASSEGAFPAYEQY

V: TRBV25-1
J: TRBJ2-7
CDR3: ASSEGRIGEQY

V: TRBV7-9
J: TRBJ1-2
CDR3: ASSLGVRGQDYGYT

V: TRBV3-1/TRBV3-2
J: TRBJ1-1
CDR3: ASSQPGTGVEAF

V: TRBV7-2
J: TRBJ1-5
CDR3: ASSLEDRGPLPQH

V: TRBV11-2
J: TRBJ1-1
CDR3: ASSLGQGSTEAF

V: TRBV25-1
J: TRBJ1-2
CDR3: ASSPYGGGYGYT

V: TRBV6-6
J: TRBJ1-3
CDR3: ASSYSGGSGNTIY

V: TRBV4-1
J: TRBJ1-1
CDR3: ASNQEGLLNTEAF

V: TRBV5-5
J: TRBJ1-1
CDR3: ASSLTTQGAQTEAF

V: TRBV2
J: TRBJ1-4
CDR3: ASSQGPYREKLF

V: TRBV19
J: TRBJ1-5
CDR3: ASIPGVAGYSNQPQH

V: TRBV10-1
J: TRBJ2-3
CDR3: ASSTGARDTQY

V: TRBV2
J: TRBJ2-2
CDR3: ASSEAHPGTGELF

V: TRBV24-1
J: TRBJ2-5
CDR3: ATSDPGTEETQY

V: TRBV18
J: TRBJ2-5
CDR3: ASSPAGETQY

V: TRBV9
J: TRBJ2-3
CDR3: ASSVRAEKGTQY

V: TRBV2
J: TRBJ2-1
CDR3: ASSDRTGYNEQF

V: TRBV7-2
J: TRBJ2-3
CDR3: ASSLKRSEWGTDTQY

V: TRBV7-8
J: TRBJ2-3
CDR3: ASSPTGRSGDTQY

V: TRBV10-3
J: TRBJ2-1
CDR3: AISDSGGSREQF

V: TRBV5-1
J: TRBJ2-5
CDR3: ASSLDETQY

V: TRBV11-2
J: TRBJ2-1
CDR3: ASSSNPPGNEQF

V: TRBV5-6
J: TRBJ1-1
CDR3: ASSLLLTVNTEAF

V: TRBV19
J: TRBJ2-7
CDR3: ASSPQGAQEQY

V: TRBV5-1
J: TRBJ2-3
CDR3: ASRDPSGGDTQY

V: TRBV28
J: TRBJ1-1
CDR3: ASRMGLGEAF